What follows is one TCR beta chain and its context. What it binds is not known. This sample is drawn from a study of blood T cells in healthy people across ages. At the level of the study: In model experiments, template switching was able to capture about one barcoded beta molecule for every two T cells that were present.

A second PCR of about 6 to 11 cycles used a sample-barcoded 5' primer and a J-beta primer mix. Every cDNA molecule carried a tag from a template-switch adaptor bearing 12 random nucleotides. TCRdb processed the 5' RACE reads anew with MiXCR; each CDR3 protein has one entry. The sample lists 650,000 to 1,000,000 distinct CDR3 sequences, 35% to 40% occurring once. Broader study findings: Across samples, TCR beta diversity tracked strongly with naive T cell percentage.

Trimming took off 1 base at V and 11 bases at J, with 23 bases between the two ends. Germline CDR1 and CDR2: SEHNR and FQNEAQ (reference sequence). The length of the CDR3 is 16 residues. The donors, healthy Caucasians from Russia, were aged 6 to 90. The chain has TRBV7-9 and TRBJ2-5, with TRBD1 as a possible D gene (6 bases). The sample taken for sequencing was blood. This TCR derives from a man aged 18 to 30 in good health. CDR3 coding DNA: TGTGCCAGCAGCTTAGTAGTGGGGGCACACTCCAATGAGCAGTACTTC. Translating it yields CASSLVVGAHSNEQYF.